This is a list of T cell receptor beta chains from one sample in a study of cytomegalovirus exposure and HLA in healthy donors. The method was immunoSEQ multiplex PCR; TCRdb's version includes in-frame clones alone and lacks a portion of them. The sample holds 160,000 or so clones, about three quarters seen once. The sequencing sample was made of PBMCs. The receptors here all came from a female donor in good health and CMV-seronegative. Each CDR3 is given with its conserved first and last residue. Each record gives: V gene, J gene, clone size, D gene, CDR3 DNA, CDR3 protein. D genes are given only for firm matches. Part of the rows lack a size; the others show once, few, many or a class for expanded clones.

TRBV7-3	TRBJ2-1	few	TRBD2	TGTGCCAGCAGCCCCACCGGGACTATAGGGAATGAGCAGTTCTTC	CASSPTGTIGNEQFF
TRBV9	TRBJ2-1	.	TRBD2	TGTGCCAGCAGCGACCCTAGCGGGGCCGGCCTTACAAGAGAGCAGTTCTTC	CASSDPSGAGLTREQFF
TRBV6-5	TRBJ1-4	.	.	TGTGCCAGCCGAGGGAGGGGGTCAGGTGAAAAACTGTTTTTT	CASRGRGSGEKLFF
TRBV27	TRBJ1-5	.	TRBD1	TGTGCCAGCGGAAACAGGGGTCGCAATCAGCCCCAGCATTTT	CASGNRGRNQPQHF
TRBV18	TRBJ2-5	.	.	TGTGCCAGCTCACCAGGGACACCTAGAGAGACCCAGTACTTC	CASSPGTPRETQYF
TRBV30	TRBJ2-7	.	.	TGTGCCTGGCGGCTAGCCTTCTCCTACGAGCAGTACTTC	CAWRLAFSYEQYF
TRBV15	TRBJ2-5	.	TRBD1	TGTGCCACCAGCAGAGATCCAACGGCAGGGGGAGAGACCCAGTACTTC	CATSRDPTAGGETQYF
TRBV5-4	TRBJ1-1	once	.	TGTGCCAGCAGCCCCGGGGGGGGACTGAACACTGAAGCTTTCTTT	CASSPGGGLNTEAFF
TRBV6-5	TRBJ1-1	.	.	TGTGCCAGCAGCTTAGCCCAACCGAACACTGAAGCTTTCTTT	CASSLAQPNTEAFF
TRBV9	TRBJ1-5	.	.	TGTGCCAGCAGCGGGGGACAAAGCAATCAGCCCCAGCATTTT	CASSGGQSNQPQHF
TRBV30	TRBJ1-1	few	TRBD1	TGTGCCTGTCCGGGACAGGCGAACACTGAAGCTTTCTTT	CACPGQANTEAFF
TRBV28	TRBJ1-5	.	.	TGTGCCAGCAATACCGTGGGAAGGGGGGGACATCAGCCCCAGCATTTT	CASNTVGRGGHQPQHF
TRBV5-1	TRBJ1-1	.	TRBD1	TGCGCCAGCAGCCCCTGGACAGGGCAGACTGAAGCTTTCTTT	CASSPWTGQTEAFF
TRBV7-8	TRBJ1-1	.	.	TGTGCCAGCAGCTCAAAAGGTGACACCAACACTGAAGCTTTCTTT	CASSSKGDTNTEAFF
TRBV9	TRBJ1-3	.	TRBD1	TGTGCCAGCAGCCCTCGCGGACAGGCGGTCAACACCATATATTTT	CASSPRGQAVNTIYF
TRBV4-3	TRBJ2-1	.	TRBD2	TGCGCCAGCACCCAAGATTGGGTAGCGGGGAACTACAATGAGCAGTTCTTC	CASTQDWVAGNYNEQFF
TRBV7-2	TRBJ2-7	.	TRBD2	TGTGCCAGCAGCCCCCGCGGGACTAGCGGGGGGTTGTTCTCCTACGAGCAGTACTTC	CASSPRGTSGGLFSYEQYF
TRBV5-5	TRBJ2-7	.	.	TGTGCCAGCCACTCTCGGGGGAAAACCTACGAGCAGTACTTC	CASHSRGKTYEQYF
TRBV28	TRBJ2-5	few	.	TGTGCCAGCAGTGAGGTGAGCCACCAAGAGACCCAGTACTTC	CASSEVSHQETQYF
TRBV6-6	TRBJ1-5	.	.	TGTGCCAGCAGTTACTCGAGTTCCAGCAATCAGCCCCAGCATTTT	CASSYSSSSNQPQHF
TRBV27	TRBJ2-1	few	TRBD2	TGTGCCAGCAGTTTATTGGGGACTAGCTCGTATGAGCAGTTCTTC	CASSLLGTSSYEQFF
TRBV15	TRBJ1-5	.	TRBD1	TGTGCCACCAGCACTACAGGGGGCGAGGGTCAGCCCCAGCATTTT	CATSTTGGEGQPQHF
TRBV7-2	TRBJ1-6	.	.	TGTGCCAGCAGCTCCACTTGGGACACTTATAATTCACCCCTCCACTTT	CASSSTWDTYNSPLHF
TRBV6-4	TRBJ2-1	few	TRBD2	TGTGCCAGCAGTGATACCAGCGGGGGTCCCTACAATGAGCAGTTCTTC	CASSDTSGGPYNEQFF
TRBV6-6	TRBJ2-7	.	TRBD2	TGTGCCAGCAGTCCGGGACTATTAGGGCCATACGAGCAGTACTTC	CASSPGLLGPYEQYF
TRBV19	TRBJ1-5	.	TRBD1	TGTGCCAGTACCCCGGGGACAGGGAGGAACAATCAGCCCCAGCATTTT	CASTPGTGRNNQPQHF
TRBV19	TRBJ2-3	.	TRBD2	TGTGCCAGTAGAGCGGGAGGGTATCGGGACACAGATACGCAGTATTTT	CASRAGGYRDTDTQYF
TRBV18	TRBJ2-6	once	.	TGTGCCAGCTCACTAGCCACCCGAGGAGCTGGGGCCAACGTCCTGACTTTC	CASSLATRGAGANVLTF
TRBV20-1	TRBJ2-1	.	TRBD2	TGCAGTGGCGGGGGGAATGAGCAGTTCTTC	CSGGGNEQFF
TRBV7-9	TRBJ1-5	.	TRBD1	TGTGCCAGCAGCCAGACCCGGACAGGCGATCAGCCCCAGCATTTT	CASSQTRTGDQPQHF
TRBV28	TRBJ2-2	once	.	TGTGCCAGCAGTCCTAATCTAGACACCGGGGAGCTGTTTTTT	CASSPNLDTGELFF